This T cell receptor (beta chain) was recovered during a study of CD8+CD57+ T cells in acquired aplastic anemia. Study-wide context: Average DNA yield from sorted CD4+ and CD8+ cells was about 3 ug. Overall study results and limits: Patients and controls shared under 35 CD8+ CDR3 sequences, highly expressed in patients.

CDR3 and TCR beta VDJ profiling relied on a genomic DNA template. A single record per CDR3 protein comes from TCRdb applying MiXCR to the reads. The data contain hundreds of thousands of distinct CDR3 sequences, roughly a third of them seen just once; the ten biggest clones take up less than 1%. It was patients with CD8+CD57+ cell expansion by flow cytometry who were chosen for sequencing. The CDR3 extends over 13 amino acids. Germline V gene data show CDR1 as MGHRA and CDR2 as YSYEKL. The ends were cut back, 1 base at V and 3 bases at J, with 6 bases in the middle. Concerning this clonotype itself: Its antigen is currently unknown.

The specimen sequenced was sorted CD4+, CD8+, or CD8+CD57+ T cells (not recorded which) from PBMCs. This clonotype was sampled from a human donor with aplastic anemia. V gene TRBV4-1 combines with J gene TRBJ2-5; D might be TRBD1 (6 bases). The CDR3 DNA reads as TGCGCCAGCAGCCAAGGGACAGAAGAGACCCAGTACTTC. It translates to CASSQGTEETQYF.